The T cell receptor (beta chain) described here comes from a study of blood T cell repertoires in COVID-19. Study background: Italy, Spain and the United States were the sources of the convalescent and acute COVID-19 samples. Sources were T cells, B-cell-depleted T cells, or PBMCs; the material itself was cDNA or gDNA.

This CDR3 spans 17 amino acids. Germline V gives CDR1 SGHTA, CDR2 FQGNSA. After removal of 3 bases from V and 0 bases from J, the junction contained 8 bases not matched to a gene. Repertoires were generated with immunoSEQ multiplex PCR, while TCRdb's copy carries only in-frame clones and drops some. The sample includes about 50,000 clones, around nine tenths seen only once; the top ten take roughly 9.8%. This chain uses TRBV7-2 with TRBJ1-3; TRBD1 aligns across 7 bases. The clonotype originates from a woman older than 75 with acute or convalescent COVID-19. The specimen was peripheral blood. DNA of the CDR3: TGTGCCAGCAGCTTCACGGGACAGTCGAACTCTGGAAACACCATATATTTT. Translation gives CASSFTGQSNSGNTIYF.